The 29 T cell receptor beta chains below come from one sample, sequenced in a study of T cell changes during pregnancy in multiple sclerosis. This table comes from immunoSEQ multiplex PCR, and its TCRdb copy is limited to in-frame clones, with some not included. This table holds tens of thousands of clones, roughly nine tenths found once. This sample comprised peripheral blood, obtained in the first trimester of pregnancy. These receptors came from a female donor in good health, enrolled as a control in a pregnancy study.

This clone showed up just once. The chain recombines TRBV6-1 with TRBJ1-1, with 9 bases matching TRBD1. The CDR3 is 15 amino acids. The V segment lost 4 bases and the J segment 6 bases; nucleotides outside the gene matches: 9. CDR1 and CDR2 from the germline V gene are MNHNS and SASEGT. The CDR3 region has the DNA TGTGCCAGCAGTGTTGGGACAGGGTACGGCGCTGAAGCTTTCTTT. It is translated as CASSVGTGYGAEAFF.

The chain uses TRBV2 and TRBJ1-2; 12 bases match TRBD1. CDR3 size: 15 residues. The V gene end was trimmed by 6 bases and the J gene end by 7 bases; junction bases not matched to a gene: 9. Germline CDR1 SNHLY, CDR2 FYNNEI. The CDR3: CASSLRGQGASGYTF. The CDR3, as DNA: TGTGCCAGCAGCCTACGGGGACAGGGGGCAAGTGGCTACACCTTC.

The CDR3 here is CASSLGGQQSSGANVLTF. The CDR3, as DNA: TGTGCCAGCAGTTTAGGGGGCCAACAGAGCTCTGGGGCCAACGTCCTGACTTTC. The chain is built from TRBV28 and TRBJ2-6; a possible D gene is TRBD1 (6 bases). V was pared by 2 bases and J by 0 bases, with 14 bases between. The CDR3 runs 18 residues. CDR1 is MDHEN, CDR2 SYDVKM, per germline.

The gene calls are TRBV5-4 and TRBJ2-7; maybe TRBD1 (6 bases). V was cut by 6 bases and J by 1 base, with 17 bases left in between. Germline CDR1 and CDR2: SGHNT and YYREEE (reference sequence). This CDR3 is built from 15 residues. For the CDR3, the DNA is TGTGCCAGCAACGCAAGGGGCAGGGGTTCCTACGAGCAGTACTTC. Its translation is CASNARGRGSYEQYF.

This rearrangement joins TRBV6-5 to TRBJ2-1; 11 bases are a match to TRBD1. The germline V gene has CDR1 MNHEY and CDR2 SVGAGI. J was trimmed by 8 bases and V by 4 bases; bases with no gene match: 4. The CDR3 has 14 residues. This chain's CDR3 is CASSFRDRGYEQFF. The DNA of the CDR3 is TGTGCCAGCAGTTTCCGGGACAGGGGGTATGAGCAGTTCTTC.

This CDR3 reads CASIDRTFPNYGYTF. In DNA, the CDR3 is TGTGCCAGCATCGACAGGACCTTCCCTAACTATGGCTACACCTTC. The chain uses TRBV6-5 and TRBJ1-2; D might be TRBD1 (6 bases). CDR3 length equals 15 residues. V was shortened by 7 bases and J by 0 bases, with 15 bases between the two germline ends. Germline V lookup: CDR1 MNHEY, CDR2 SVGAGI.

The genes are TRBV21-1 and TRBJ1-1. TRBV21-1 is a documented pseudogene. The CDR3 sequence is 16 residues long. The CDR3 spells CASSKASDFKNTEAFF. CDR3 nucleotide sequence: TGTGCCAGCAGCAAGGCCTCGGACTTCAAGAACACTGAAGCTTTCTTT.

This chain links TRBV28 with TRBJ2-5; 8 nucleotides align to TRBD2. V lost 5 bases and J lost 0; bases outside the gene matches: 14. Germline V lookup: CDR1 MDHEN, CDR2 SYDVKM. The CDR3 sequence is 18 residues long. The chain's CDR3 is CASSGKGTSGWYQETQYF. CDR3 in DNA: TGTGCCAGCAGTGGGAAGGGAACTAGCGGATGGTACCAAGAGACCCAGTACTTC.

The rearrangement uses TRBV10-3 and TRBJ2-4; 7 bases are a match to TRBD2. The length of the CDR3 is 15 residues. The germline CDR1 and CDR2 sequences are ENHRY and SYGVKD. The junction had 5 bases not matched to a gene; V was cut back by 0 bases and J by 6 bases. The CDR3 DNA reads TGTGCCATCAGTGAGTCTACTAGCGTAGGAAACATTCAGTACTTC. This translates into CAISESTSVGNIQYF.

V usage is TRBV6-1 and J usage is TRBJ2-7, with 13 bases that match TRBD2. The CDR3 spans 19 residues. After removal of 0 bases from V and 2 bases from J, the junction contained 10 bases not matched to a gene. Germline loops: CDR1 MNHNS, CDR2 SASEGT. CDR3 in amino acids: CASSEARLAGGRTPYEQYF. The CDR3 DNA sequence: TGTGCCAGCAGTGAAGCCAGACTAGCGGGAGGCAGGACCCCCTACGAGCAGTACTTC.

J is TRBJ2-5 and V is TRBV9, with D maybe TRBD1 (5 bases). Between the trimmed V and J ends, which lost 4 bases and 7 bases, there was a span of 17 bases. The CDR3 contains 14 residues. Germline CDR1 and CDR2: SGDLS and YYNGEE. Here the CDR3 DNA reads TGTGCCAGCAGCTCAGGGAAGGGAAGGGGGACCCAGTACTTC. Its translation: CASSSGKGRGTQYF.

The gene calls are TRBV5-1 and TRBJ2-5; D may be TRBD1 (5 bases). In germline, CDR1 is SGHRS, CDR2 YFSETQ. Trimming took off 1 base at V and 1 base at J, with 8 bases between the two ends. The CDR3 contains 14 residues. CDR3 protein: CASSLYDSQETQYF. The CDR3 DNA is TGCGCCAGCAGCTTGTACGACAGCCAAGAGACCCAGTACTTC.

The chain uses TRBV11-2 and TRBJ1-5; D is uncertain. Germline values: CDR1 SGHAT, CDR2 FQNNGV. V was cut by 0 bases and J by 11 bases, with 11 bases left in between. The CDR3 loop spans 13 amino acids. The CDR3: CASSLDRSGTQHF. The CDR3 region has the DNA TGTGCCAGCAGCTTAGATAGGTCCGGGACCCAGCATTTT.

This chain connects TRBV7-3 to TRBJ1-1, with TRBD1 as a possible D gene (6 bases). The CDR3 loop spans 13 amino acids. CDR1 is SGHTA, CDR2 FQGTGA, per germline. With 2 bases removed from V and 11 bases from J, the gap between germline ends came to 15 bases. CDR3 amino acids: CASSLDRTYEAFF. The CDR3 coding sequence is TGTGCCAGCAGCTTAGACAGGACATACGAGGCTTTCTTT. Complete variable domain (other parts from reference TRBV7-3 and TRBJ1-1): GAGVSQTPSNKVTEKGKYVELRCDPISGHTALYWYRQSLGQGPEFLIYFQGTGAADDSGLPNDRFFAVRPEGSVSTLKIQRTERGDSAVYLCASSLDRTYEAFFGQGTRLTVV.

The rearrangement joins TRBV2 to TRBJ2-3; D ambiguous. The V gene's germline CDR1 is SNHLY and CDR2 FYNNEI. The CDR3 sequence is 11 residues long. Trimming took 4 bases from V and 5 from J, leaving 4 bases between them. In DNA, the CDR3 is TGTGCCAGCAGTGTCGGAGATACGCAGTATTTT. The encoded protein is CASSVGDTQYF.

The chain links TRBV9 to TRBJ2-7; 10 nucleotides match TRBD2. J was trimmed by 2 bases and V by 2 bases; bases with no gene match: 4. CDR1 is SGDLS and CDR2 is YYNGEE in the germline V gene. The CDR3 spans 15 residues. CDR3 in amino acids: CASSVSSGGAYEQYF. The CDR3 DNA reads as TGTGCCAGCAGCGTGTCTAGCGGGGGAGCCTACGAGCAGTACTTC.

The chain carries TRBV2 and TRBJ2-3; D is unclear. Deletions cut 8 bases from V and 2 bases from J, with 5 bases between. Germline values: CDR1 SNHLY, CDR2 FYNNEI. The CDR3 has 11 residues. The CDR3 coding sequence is TGTGCCAGCCGTATCACAGATACGCAGTATTTT. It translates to CASRITDTQYF.

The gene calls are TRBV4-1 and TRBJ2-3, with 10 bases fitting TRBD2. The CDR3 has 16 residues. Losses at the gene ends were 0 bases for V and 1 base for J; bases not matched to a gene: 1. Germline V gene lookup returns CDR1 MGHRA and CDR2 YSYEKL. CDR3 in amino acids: CASSQDLAGGTDTQYF. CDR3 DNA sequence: TGCGCCAGCAGCCAAGATCTAGCGGGGGGCACAGATACGCAGTATTTT.

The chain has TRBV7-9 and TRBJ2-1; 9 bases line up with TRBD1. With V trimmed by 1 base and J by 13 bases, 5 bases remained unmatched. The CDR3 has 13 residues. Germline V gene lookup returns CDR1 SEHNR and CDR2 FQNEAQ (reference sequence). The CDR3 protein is CASSLEGQGYQFF. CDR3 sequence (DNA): TGTGCCAGCAGCTTAGAAGGACAGGGGTATCAGTTCTTC.

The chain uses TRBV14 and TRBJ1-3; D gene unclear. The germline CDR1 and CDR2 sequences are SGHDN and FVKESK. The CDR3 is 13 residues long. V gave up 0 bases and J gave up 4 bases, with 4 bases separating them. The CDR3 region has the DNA TGTGCCAGCAGCCAAGACGGGGGAAACACCATATATTTT. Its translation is CASSQDGGNTIYF.

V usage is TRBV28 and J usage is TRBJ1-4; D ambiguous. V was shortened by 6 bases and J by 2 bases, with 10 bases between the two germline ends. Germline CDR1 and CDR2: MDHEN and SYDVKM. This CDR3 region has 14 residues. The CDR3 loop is CASRYRLTNEKLFF. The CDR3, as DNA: TGTGCCAGCAGGTACCGGTTGACTAATGAAAAACTGTTTTTT.

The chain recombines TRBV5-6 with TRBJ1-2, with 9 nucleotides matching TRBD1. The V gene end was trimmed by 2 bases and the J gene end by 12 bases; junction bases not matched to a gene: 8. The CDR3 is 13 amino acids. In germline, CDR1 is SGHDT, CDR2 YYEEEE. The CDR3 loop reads CASSLWTGARHTF. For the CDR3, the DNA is TGTGCCAGCAGCTTATGGACAGGGGCTCGACACACCTTC.

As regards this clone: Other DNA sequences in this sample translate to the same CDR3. The CDR3, as DNA: TGTGCCAGCAGTGAAGGGCCAGGGGGCATTGATGGCTACACCTTC. Residues: CASSEGPGGIDGYTF. The chain has TRBV2 and TRBJ1-2; 8 bases are a match to TRBD1. The trim removed 1 base at V and 6 bases at J, leaving 7 bases unmatched. The CDR3 totals 15 residues. From germline, CDR1 is SNHLY and CDR2 FYNNEI.

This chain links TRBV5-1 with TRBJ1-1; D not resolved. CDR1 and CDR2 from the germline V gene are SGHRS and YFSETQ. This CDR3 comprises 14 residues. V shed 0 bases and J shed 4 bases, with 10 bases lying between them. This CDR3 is CASSLGGGITEAFF. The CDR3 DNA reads TGCGCCAGCAGCTTGGGGGGAGGGATCACTGAAGCTTTCTTT.

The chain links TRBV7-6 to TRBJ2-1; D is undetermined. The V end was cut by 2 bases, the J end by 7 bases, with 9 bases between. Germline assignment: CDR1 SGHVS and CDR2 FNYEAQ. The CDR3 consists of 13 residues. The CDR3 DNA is TGTGCCAGCAGCTTATTGGCCGGGAATGAGCAGTTCTTC. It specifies CASSLLAGNEQFF.

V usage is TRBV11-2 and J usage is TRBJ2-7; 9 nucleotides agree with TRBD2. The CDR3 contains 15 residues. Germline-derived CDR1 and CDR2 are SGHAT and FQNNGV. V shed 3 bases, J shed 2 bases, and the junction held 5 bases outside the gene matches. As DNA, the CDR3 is TGTGCCAGCAGCTTTTCTGCTAGCGGGGCCTACGAGCAGTACTTC. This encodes CASSFSASGAYEQYF.

CDR3 region: CASSHYDGSNQPQHF. CDR3 bases: TGTGCCAGCAGTCACTATGACGGTAGCAATCAGCCCCAGCATTTT. The V call is TRBV2, the J call TRBJ1-5; D remains unclear. The V end was cut by 5 bases, the J end by 0 bases, with 11 bases between. The CDR3 covers 15 residues. Germline loops: CDR1 SNHLY, CDR2 FYNNEI.

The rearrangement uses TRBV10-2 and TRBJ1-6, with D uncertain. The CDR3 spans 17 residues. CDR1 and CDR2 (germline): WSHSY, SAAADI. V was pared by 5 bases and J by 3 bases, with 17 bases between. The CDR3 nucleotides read TGCGCCAGCAGTCCGTCGCCGGGGAGTGACTATAATTCACCCCTCCACTTT. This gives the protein CASSPSPGSDYNSPLHF.

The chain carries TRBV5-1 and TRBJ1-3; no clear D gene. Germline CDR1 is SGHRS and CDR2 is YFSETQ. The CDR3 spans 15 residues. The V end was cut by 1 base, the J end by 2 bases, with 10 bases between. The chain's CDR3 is CASSLSRGAGNTIYF. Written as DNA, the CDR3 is TGCGCCAGCAGCTTGAGCCGGGGAGCTGGAAACACCATATATTTT.